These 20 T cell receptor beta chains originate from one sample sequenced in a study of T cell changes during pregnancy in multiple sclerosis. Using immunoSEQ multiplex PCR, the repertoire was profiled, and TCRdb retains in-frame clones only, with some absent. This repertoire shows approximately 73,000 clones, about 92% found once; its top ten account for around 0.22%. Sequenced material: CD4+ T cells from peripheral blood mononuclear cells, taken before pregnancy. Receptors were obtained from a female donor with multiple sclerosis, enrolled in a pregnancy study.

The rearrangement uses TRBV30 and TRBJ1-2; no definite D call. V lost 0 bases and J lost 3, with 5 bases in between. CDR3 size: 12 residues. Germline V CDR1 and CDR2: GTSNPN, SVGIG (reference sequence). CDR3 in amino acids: CAWSVGDYGYTF. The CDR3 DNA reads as TGTGCCTGGAGTGTCGGAGACTATGGCTACACCTTC.

CDR3 amino acids: CASSREYGYTF. As DNA, the CDR3 is TGTGCCAGCAGTAGAGAGTATGGCTACACCTTC. The chain links TRBV6-5 to TRBJ1-2; no reliable D call. Trimming pared 5 bases from V and 5 bases from J, leaving 6 bases between. Germline CDR1 reads MNHEY; CDR2 reads SVGAGI. The CDR3 has 11 amino acids.

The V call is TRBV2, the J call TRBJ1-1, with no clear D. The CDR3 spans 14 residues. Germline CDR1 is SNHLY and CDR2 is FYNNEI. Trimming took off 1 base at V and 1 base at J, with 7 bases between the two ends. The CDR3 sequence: CASSEGAGNTEAFF. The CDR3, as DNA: TGTGCCAGCAGTGAAGGGGCAGGGAACACTGAAGCTTTCTTT.

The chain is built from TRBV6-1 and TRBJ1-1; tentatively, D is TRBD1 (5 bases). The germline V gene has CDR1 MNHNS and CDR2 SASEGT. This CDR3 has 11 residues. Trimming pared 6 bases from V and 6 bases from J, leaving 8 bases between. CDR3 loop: CASRGGAEAFF. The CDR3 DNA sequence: TGTGCCAGCAGGGGAGGGGCTGAAGCTTTCTTT.

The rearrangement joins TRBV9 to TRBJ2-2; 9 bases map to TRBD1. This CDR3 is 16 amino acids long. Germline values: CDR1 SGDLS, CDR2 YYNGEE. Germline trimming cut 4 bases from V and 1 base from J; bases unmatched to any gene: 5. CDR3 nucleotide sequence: TGTGCCAGCAGCCCTCAGACAGGGGGGAACACCGGGGAGCTGTTTTTT. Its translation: CASSPQTGGNTGELFF. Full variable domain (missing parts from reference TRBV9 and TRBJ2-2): DSGVTQTPKHLITATGQRVTLRCSPRSGDLSVYWYQQSLDQGLQFLIQYYNGEERAKGNILERFSAQQFPDLHSELNLSSLELGDSALYFCASSPQTGGNTGELFFGEGSRLTVL.

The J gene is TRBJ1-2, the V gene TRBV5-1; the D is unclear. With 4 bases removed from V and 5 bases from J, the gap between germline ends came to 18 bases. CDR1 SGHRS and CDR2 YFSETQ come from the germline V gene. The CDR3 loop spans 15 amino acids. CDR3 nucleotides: TGCGCCAGCAGCAACCGGGAGGGAGTCCCATATGGCTACACCTTC. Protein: CASSNREGVPYGYTF.

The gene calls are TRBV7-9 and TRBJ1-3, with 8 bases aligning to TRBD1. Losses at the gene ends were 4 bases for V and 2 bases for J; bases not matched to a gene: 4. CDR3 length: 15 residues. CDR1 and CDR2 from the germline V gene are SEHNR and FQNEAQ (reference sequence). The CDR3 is CASSSQGAAGNTIYF. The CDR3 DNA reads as TGTGCCAGCAGCTCTCAGGGGGCAGCTGGAAACACCATATATTTT.

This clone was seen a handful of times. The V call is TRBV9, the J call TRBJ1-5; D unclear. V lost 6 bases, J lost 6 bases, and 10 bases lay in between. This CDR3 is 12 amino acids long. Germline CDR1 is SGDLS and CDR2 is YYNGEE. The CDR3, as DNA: TGTGCCAGCAACCCAGTCAGTCAGCCCCAGCATTTT. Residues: CASNPVSQPQHF.

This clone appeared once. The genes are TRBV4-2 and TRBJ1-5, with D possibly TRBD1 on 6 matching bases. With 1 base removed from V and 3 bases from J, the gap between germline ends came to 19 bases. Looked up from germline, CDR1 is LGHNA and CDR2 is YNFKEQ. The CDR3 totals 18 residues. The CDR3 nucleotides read TGTGCCAGCAGCCAAGGGTTGTCAGGGGTTGGGGTCAATCAGCCCCAGCATTTT. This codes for CASSQGLSGVGVNQPQHF.

The CDR3: CASRRESSYEQYF. DNA for the CDR3: TGCGCCAGCAGACGAGAGAGCTCCTACGAGCAGTACTTC. V and J are TRBV5-1 and TRBJ2-7; D not certain. Germline V gene data show CDR1 as SGHRS and CDR2 as YFSETQ. V was cut by 5 bases and J by 0 bases, with 9 bases left in between. There are 13 residues in the CDR3.

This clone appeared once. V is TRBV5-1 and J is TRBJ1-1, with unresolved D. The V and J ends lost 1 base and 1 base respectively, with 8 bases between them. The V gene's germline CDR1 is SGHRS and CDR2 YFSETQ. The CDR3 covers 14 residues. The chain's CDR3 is CASSLNNANTEAFF. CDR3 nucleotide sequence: TGCGCCAGCAGCTTGAACAATGCGAACACTGAAGCTTTCTTT.

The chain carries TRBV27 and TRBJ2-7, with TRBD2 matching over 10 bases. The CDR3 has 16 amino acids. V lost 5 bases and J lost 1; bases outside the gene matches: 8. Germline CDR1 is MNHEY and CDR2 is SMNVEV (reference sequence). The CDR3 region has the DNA TGTGCCAGCAGTCCTGGGACTAGCGAAGTTTCCTACGAGCAGTACTTC. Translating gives CASSPGTSEVSYEQYF.

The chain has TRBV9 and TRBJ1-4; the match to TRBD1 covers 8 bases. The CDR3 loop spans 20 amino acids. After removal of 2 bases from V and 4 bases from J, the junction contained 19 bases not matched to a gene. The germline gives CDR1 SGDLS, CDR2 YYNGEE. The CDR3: CASSVRPAGTGEPRNEKLFF. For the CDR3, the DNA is TGTGCCAGCAGCGTTCGGCCAGCCGGGACAGGCGAACCTCGTAATGAAAAACTGTTTTTT.

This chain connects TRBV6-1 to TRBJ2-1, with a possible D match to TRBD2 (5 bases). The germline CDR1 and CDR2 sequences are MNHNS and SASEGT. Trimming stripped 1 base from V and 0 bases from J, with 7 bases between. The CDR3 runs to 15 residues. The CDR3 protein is CASSEGAGSYNEQFF. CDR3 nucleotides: TGTGCCAGCAGTGAAGGGGCGGGCTCCTACAATGAGCAGTTCTTC.

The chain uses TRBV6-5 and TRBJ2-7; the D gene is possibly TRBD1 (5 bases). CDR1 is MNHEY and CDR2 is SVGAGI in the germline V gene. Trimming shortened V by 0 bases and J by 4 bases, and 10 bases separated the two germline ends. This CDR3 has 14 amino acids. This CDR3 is CASSYSSRGYEQYF. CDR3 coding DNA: TGTGCCAGCAGTTACTCGAGTAGGGGTTACGAGCAGTACTTC.

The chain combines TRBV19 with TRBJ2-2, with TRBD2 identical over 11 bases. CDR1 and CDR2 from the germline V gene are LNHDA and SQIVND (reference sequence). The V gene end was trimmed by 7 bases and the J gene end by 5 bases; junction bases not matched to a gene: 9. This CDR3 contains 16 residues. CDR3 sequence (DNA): TGTGCCAGTACCGGTACTAGCGGGAGTCCAACCGGGGAGCTGTTTTTT. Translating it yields CASTGTSGSPTGELFF.

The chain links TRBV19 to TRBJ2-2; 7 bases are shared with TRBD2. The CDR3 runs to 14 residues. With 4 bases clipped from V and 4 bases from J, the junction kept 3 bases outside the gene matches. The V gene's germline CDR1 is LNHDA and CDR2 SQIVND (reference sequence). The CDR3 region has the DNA TGTGCCAGTAGTAGCCTAGCGGTCACCGGGGAGCTGTTTTTT. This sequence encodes CASSSLAVTGELFF.

The CDR3 bases are TGTGCCAGCAGGTCAGCGGGACCCGGGGTAGATACGCAGTATTTT. This sequence encodes CASRSAGPGVDTQYF. The genes are TRBV28 and TRBJ2-3; 7 positions agree with TRBD2. V lost 6 bases to trimming and J lost 5 bases; unmatched junction nucleotides: 11. This CDR3 comprises 15 residues. Per germline, CDR1 MDHEN and CDR2 SYDVKM.

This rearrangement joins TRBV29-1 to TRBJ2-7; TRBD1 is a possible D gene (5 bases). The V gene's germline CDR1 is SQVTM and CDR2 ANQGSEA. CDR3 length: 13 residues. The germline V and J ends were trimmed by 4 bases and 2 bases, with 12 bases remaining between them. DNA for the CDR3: TGCAGCGTTGCGCTAGGGGCCACCTACGAGCAGTACTTC. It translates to CSVALGATYEQYF.

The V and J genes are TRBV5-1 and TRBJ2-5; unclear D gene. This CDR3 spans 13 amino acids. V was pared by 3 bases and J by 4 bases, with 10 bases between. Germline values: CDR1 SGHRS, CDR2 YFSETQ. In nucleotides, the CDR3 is TGCGCCAGCAGCTCCCCCACCGGAGAGACCCAGTACTTC. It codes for CASSSPTGETQYF.